The next 23 T cell receptor beta chains were all read from a single sample in a study of Tregs in tolerant kidney transplant recipients. Libraries were prepared by immunoSEQ multiplex PCR; TCRdb keeps only in-frame clonotypes and omits some of them. This sample's table reports approximately 13,000 clones. Related graft donors supplied nonmyeloablative bone marrow transplants, and mixed chimerism was transient. Sample: CD8+ T cells from blood (PBMCs), taken 6 months after the transplant. The receptors originated from a human patient who received a combined kidney and bone marrow transplant. Some T cells may be supplied by the graft donor.

Points on this clone: The CDR3 end falls 3 residues outside the read, so it is completed with the germline J gene. The genes are TRBV2 and TRBJ1-5; D not resolved. Trimming removed 4 bases from V and 9 bases from J, with 19 bases in between. This CDR3 comprises 15 residues. From germline, CDR1 is SNHLY and CDR2 FYNNEI. CDR3 sequence reads: CASSVIGTDGPPQHF. CDR3 DNA (partial): TGTGCCAGCAGTGTAATAGGAACAGATGGTCCGCCC.

Notes on this clone: The CDR3 extends 3 residues past the end of the read, so its final part is completed from the germline J gene. The chain recombines TRBV2 with TRBJ1-2, with D possibly TRBD1 on 5 matching bases. This CDR3 is 14 amino acids long. The germline V gene encodes CDR1 SNHLY and CDR2 FYNNEI. Trimming removed 2 bases at V and 5 bases at J, with 12 bases between. The covered CDR3 bases are TGTGCCAGCAGTGAATCTGGGGCCGCTTATGGC. Its translation: CASSESGAAYG. The full CDR3 protein reads CASSESGAAYGYTF.

As concerns this clone: The read ends 3 residues shy of where the CDR3 ends; the end is completed using the germline J gene. The V and J genes are TRBV10-3 and TRBJ2-1, with 10 positions matching TRBD2. After removal of 2 bases from V and 7 bases from J, the junction contained 5 bases not matched to a gene. The CDR3 is 15 amino acids. In germline, CDR1 is ENHRY, CDR2 SYGVKD. The part of the CDR3 DNA that was read is TGTGCCATCAGTGAGGCTAGCGGGGGCCCTAATGAG. As protein: CAISEASGGPNE. The full-length CDR3 reads as CAISEASGGPNEQFF.

This clone registers medium-sized by frequency. The read ends 3 residues early relative to the CDR3; the germline J gene fills the gap. J is TRBJ2-7 and V is TRBV6-1; TRBD2 is a possible D gene (6 bases). This CDR3 is 16 amino acids long. CDR1 and CDR2 from the germline V gene are MNHNS and SASEGT. With 1 base removed from V and 2 bases from J, the gap between germline ends came to 15 bases. CDR3 residues: CASSEDWGLLAYEQYF. The part of the CDR3 DNA that was read is TGTGCCAGCAGTGAAGATTGGGGACTCCTGGCCTACGAG.

A note on this clone: The read ends 3 residues early relative to the CDR3; the germline J gene fills the gap. The V gene is TRBV7-9, the J gene TRBJ1-5, with a tentative D call TRBD1 (5 bases). The CDR3 consists of 14 residues. Germline-derived CDR1 and CDR2 are SEHNR and FQNEAQ (reference sequence). Trimming took off 5 bases at V and 6 bases at J, with 14 bases between the two ends. The CDR3 bases that were read are TGTGCCAGCAGCGCCCCGGGGGTAAGTCAGCCC. This translates into CASSAPGVSQP. In full, the CDR3 reads CASSAPGVSQPQHF.

A word on this clone: This specimen includes other DNA sequences encoding the same CDR3. The CDR3 loop reads CASSYIGPSGNTIYF. Incomplete CDR3 DNA: TGTGCCAGCAGCTACATAGGGCCCTCTGGAAACACC. This sequence joins TRBV7-2 and TRBJ1-3, with D hard to call. The read is 3 residues too short to cover the CDR3 end, so that end is filled in from the germline J gene. V gave up 4 bases and J gave up 0 bases, with 10 bases separating them. Germline V CDR1 and CDR2: SGHTA, FQGNSA. The CDR3 has 15 amino acids.

As for this clone: With the read ending 3 residues before the CDR3 end, the germline J gene is used to fill in that end. The chain has TRBV5-6 and TRBJ2-7, with TRBD1 as a possible D gene (6 bases). The CDR3 runs to 15 residues. Looked up from germline, CDR1 is SGHDT and CDR2 is YYEEEE. V gave up 4 bases and J gave up 2 bases, with 16 bases separating them. CDR3 amino acids: CASSVMTGAPYEQYF. CDR3 DNA (partial): TGTGCCAGCAGCGTAATGACAGGTGCTCCCTACGAG.

Concerning this clone: Read coverage stops 3 residues before the CDR3 terminus; the germline J gene supplies the remainder. This chain uses TRBV5-1 with TRBJ1-3; D perhaps matches TRBD1 (5 bases). Trimming cost V 2 bases and J 3 bases, with 9 bases left between them. CDR1 is SGHRS and CDR2 is YFSETQ in the germline V gene. The CDR3 length is 14 residues. CDR3 bases read: TGCGCCAGCAGCTTCGACAGTCATGGAAACACC. Amino acid sequence: CASSFDSHGNT. The whole CDR3 is CASSFDSHGNTIYF.

Turning to this clone: The read stops 3 residues short of the end of the CDR3; the missing end is completed from the germline J gene. The chain is built from TRBV7-9 and TRBJ2-7; 7 bases fit TRBD2. V shed 5 bases, J shed 0 bases, and the junction held 7 bases outside the gene matches. The germline V gene has CDR1 SEHNR and CDR2 FQNEAQ (reference sequence). CDR3 length equals 15 residues. The CDR3 is CASSARGDSSYEQYF. CDR3 DNA (partial): TGTGCCAGCAGCGCCCGGGGGGATAGCTCCTACGAG.

In the case of this clone: Read coverage stops 3 residues before the CDR3 terminus; the germline J gene supplies the remainder. The chain employs TRBV5-4 and TRBJ1-2; D is unresolved. This CDR3 has 13 residues. CDR1 is SGHNT and CDR2 is YYREEE in the germline V gene (reference sequence). The V and J ends lost 2 bases and 4 bases respectively, with 9 bases between them. This CDR3 reads CASSLSKGYGYTF. CDR3 DNA (partial): TGTGCCAGCAGCTTAAGTAAAGGCTATGGC. The entire variable domain, with the rest obtained from reference TRBV5-4 and TRBJ1-2, is as follows: ETGVTQSPTHLIKTRGQQVTLRCSSQSGHNTVSWYQQALGQGPQFIFQYYREEENGRGNFPPRFSGLQFPNYSSELNVNALELDDSALYLCASSLSKGYGYTFGSGTRLTVV.

Comments on this clone: The missing CDR3 end, 3 residues past where the read stops, is filled in from the germline J gene. This chain connects TRBV6-1 to TRBJ1-3; D is uncertain. V was shortened by 2 bases and J by 2 bases, with 10 bases between the two germline ends. The germline CDR1 and CDR2 sequences are MNHNS and SASEGT. The CDR3 consists of 15 residues. CDR3 protein: CASSEWAGAGNTIYF. CDR3 DNA (partial): TGTGCCAGCAGTGAATGGGCAGGAGCTGGAAACACC.

CDR3: CASSVSREGHEKLFF. The DNA read from the CDR3 is TGTGCCAGCAGCGTGTCCAGGGAGGGTCATGAAAAA. The chain has TRBV5-6 and TRBJ1-4, with a weak D call TRBD1 (5 bases). The read terminates 3 residues before the CDR3 end, so the remaining end is supplied by the germline J gene. The CDR3 totals 15 residues. CDR1 SGHDT and CDR2 YYEEEE come from the germline V gene. The V gene lost 4 bases and the J gene lost 6 bases, with 16 bases spanning the gap.

Concerning this clone itself: The read halts 3 residues ahead of the CDR3 end, with the missing end drawn from the germline J gene. The J gene is TRBJ2-3, the V gene TRBV20-1, with a tentative D call TRBD2 (5 bases). CDR1 is DFQATT and CDR2 is SNEGSKA in the germline V gene (reference sequence). V was clipped by 6 bases and J by 0 bases, with 10 bases between them. This CDR3 region has 13 residues. Here the CDR3 reads CSAKTTSTDTQYF. The DNA read from the CDR3 is TGCAGTGCCAAGACTACTAGCACAGATACG.

Of note for this clone: From the germline J gene comes the end of the CDR3, since the read stops 3 residues before it. The rearrangement uses TRBV7-9 and TRBJ2-3; perhaps TRBD1 as D (6 bases). Germline lookup yields CDR1 SEHNR and CDR2 FQNEAQ (reference sequence). This CDR3 region has 14 residues. The part of the CDR3 DNA that was read is TGTGCCAGCAGCCATGGTGGGGGTGGACAGCCG. It translates to CASSHGGGGQP. The whole CDR3 reads CASSHGGGGQPQYF.

Turning to this clone: The CDR3 is cut off 3 residues early in the read; its end comes from the germline J gene. The rearrangement joins TRBV13 to TRBJ2-3; 15 nucleotides match TRBD2. The ends lost 4 bases at V and 2 bases at J; junction bases unmatched: 4. Looked up from germline, CDR1 is PRHDT and CDR2 is FYEKMQ (reference sequence). This CDR3 spans 17 amino acids. The CDR3 sequence is CASSSRTSGGDTDTQYF. The CDR3 bases that were read are TGTGCCAGCAGCTCGCGGACTAGCGGGGGGGACACAGATACG.

Note on this clone: The read ends 3 residues early relative to the CDR3; the germline J gene fills the gap. The chain uses TRBV4-2 and TRBJ2-7; 7 bases agree with TRBD1. Germline V gene lookup returns CDR1 LGHNA and CDR2 YNFKEQ. With 4 bases clipped from V and 5 bases from J, the junction kept 20 bases outside the gene matches. The CDR3 is 18 residues long. The CDR3 sequence: CASSLTGVRAVGLDEQYF. CDR3 DNA, as far as it was read: TGTGCCAGCAGCCTCACAGGGGTGAGGGCCGTTGGGTTAGACGAG.

A note on this clone: Sequencing ends 3 residues short of the CDR3 end; the germline J gene provides the rest. This chain joins TRBV5-1 and TRBJ1-3; D is ambiguous. CDR3 length: 13 residues. V lost 3 bases, J lost 0 bases, and 4 bases lay in between. Per germline, CDR1 SGHRS and CDR2 YFSETQ. The DNA read from the CDR3 is TGCGCCAGCAGCTCCTACTCTGGAAACACC. Translated: CASSSYSGNT. The whole CDR3 sequence reads CASSSYSGNTIYF.

To note about this clone: The read halts 3 residues ahead of the CDR3 end, with the missing end drawn from the germline J gene. The chain carries TRBV5-6 and TRBJ2-7; 12 positions agree with TRBD1. The CDR3 runs to 15 residues. The germline V gene has CDR1 SGHDT and CDR2 YYEEEE. J lost 4 bases, V lost 0 bases, and 2 bases had no gene match. CDR3 region: CASSLVGQGAYEQYF. The DNA read from the CDR3 is TGTGCCAGCAGCTTGGTGGGACAGGGGGCTTACGAG. Filled out from reference TRBV5-6 and TRBJ2-7, the complete variable domain reads DAGVTQSPTHLIKTRGQQVTLRCSPKSGHDTVSWYQQALGQGPQFIFQYYEEEERQRGNFPDRFSGHQFPNYSSELNVNALLLGDSALYLCASSLVGQGAYEQYFGPGTRLTVT.

Worth noting for this clone: The read ends 3 residues early relative to the CDR3; the germline J gene fills the gap. This chain uses TRBV11-2 with TRBJ2-1; D unclear. Germline-derived CDR1 and CDR2 are SGHAT and FQNNGV. The V end was cut by 3 bases, the J end by 3 bases, with 3 bases between. This CDR3 is built from 12 residues. CDR3 amino acids: CASSFYYNEQFF. CDR3 DNA, as far as it was read: TGTGCCAGCAGCTTTTACTACAATGAG.

A note on this clone: The CDR3 end is not reached by the read, which stops 3 residues before it; the germline J gene fills it in. V gene TRBV12-3 or TRBV12-4 combines with J gene TRBJ2-3; D not certain. CDR3 length equals 13 residues. V was pared by 3 bases and J by 0 bases, with 4 bases between. This chain's CDR3 is CASSFLSTDTQYF. CDR3 DNA (partial): TGTGCCAGCAGTTTTCTCAGCACAGATACG.

About this clone: The read stops 3 residues short of the end of the CDR3; the missing end is completed from the germline J gene. The V and J genes are TRBV19 and TRBJ2-7; 7 nucleotides match TRBD1. The CDR3 length is 14 residues. Germline assignment: CDR1 LNHDA and CDR2 SQIVND (reference sequence). The V and J ends lost 3 bases and 3 bases, in that order; junction bases with no gene match: 5. The DNA read from the CDR3 is TGTGCCAGTAGTATCTCCGGGACAGTCTACGAG. Protein sequence: CASSISGTVYE. The full CDR3 sequence reads CASSISGTVYEQYF.

For this clone: Sequencing ends 3 residues short of the CDR3 end; the germline J gene provides the rest. The gene calls are TRBV7-7 and TRBJ2-1, with 10 positions matching TRBD2. The CDR3 runs 16 residues. Per germline, CDR1 SSHAT and CDR2 FNYEAQ (reference sequence). J lost 7 bases, V lost 1 base, and 7 bases had no gene match. The CDR3 spells CASSLGPSGSRNEQFF. Partial CDR3 DNA: TGTGCCAGCAGCTTAGGCCCTAGCGGGAGTAGAAATGAG. Drawing the rest from reference TRBV7-7 and TRBJ2-1, the complete variable domain is GAGVSQSPRYKVTKRGQDVTLRCDPISSHATLYWYQQALGQGPEFLTYFNYEAQPDKSGLPSDRFSAERPEGSISTLTIQRTEQRDSAMYRCASSLGPSGSRNEQFFGPGTRLTVL.

Notes on this clone: Sequencing ends 3 residues short of the CDR3 end; the germline J gene provides the rest. The J gene is TRBJ1-1, the V gene TRBV19, with 10 bases lining up with TRBD1. Unmatched junction bases numbered 5, after V lost 0 bases and J lost 1 base. The CDR3 consists of 17 residues. Germline V gene lookup returns CDR1 LNHDA and CDR2 SQIVND (reference sequence). The covered CDR3 bases are TGTGCCAGTAGTATAGATGGGACAGGGGCCGGGAACACTGAA. Encoded protein: CASSIDGTGAGNTE. The whole CDR3 sequence reads CASSIDGTGAGNTEAFF.